This TCR beta chain was observed in a study of technical replicates of blood from several donors. Libraries were prepared by immunoSEQ multiplex PCR; TCRdb keeps only in-frame clonotypes and omits some of them. The sample carries 100,000 or so clones, approximately 94% recorded once. Trimming cost V 5 bases and J 2 bases; bases outside gene matches: 8. The CDR3 extends over 16 amino acids. Germline assignment: CDR1 MDHEN and CDR2 SYDVKM. The sample consisted of T cells isolated from PBMCs. This sequence originates from a human donor in good health. The rearrangement joins TRBV28 to TRBJ2-7; TRBD2 aligns across 11 bases. The chain's CDR3 is CASSARTSGLTYEQYF. CDR3 in DNA: TGTGCCAGCAGTGCACGGACTAGCGGGTTGACCTACGAGCAGTACTTC.